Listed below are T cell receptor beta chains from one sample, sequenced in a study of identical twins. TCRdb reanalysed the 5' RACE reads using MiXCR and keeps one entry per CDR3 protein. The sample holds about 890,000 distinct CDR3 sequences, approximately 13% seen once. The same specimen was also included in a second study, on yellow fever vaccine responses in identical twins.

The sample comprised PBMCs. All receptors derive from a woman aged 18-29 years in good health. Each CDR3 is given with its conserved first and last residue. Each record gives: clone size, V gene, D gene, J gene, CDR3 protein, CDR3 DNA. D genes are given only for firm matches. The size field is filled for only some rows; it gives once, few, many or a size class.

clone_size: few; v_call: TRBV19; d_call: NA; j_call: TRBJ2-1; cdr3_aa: CASSRDRVLDNEQFF; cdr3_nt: TGTGCCAGTAGTAGGGACCGGGTCCTTGACAATGAGCAGTTCTTC
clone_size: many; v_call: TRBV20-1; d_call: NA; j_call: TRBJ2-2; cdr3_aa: CSARLAGNTGELFF; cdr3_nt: TGCAGTGCTAGATTGGCGGGGAACACCGGGGAGCTGTTTTTT
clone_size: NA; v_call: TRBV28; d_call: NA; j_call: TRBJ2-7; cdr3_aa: CASSPTQSSYEQYF; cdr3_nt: TGTGCCAGCAGTCCCACCCAGAGCTCCTACGAGCAGTACTTC
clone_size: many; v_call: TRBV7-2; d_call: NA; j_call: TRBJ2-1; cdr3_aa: CASSLGRLAAEQFF; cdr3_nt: TGTGCCAGCAGCTTAGGACGGTTAGCAGCTGAGCAGTTCTTC
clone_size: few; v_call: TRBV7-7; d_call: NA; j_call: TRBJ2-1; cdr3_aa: CASSLDLGRGGNEQFF; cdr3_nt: TGTGCCAGCAGCTTAGATCTCGGACGCGGTGGCAATGAGCAGTTCTTC
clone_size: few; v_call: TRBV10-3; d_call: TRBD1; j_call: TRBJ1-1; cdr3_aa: CATKTRGQGNTEAFF; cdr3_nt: TGTGCCACCAAAACCAGGGGGCAGGGAAACACTGAAGCTTTCTTT
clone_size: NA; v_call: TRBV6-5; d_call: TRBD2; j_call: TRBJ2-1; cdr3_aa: CASSYPTSGGARSYNEQFF; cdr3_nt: TGTGCCAGCAGTTACCCCACTAGCGGGGGGGCCCGCTCCTACAATGAGCAGTTCTTC
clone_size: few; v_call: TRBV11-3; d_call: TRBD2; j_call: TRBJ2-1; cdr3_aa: CASSTGTSGINEQFF; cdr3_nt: TGTGCCAGCAGCACCGGGACTAGCGGTATCAATGAGCAGTTCTTC
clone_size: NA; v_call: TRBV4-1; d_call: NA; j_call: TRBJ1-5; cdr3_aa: CASSQGAGYQPQHF; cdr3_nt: TGCGCCAGCAGCCAAGGAGCAGGGTATCAGCCCCAGCATTTT
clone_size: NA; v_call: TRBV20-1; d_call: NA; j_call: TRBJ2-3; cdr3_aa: CSARDGGAGTDTQYF; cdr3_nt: TGCAGTGCTAGAGATGGGGGGGCTGGCACAGATACGCAGTATTTT
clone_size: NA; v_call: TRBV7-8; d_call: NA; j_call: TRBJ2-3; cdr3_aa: CASSFNAGGTDTQYF; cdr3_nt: TGTGCCAGCAGCTTCAACGCAGGGGGCACAGATACGCAGTATTTT
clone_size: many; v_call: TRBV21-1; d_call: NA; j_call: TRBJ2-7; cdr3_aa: CASSKPRPQLIYEQYF; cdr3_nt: TGTGCCAGCAGCAAACCTAGGCCACAACTCATCTACGAGCAGTACTTC
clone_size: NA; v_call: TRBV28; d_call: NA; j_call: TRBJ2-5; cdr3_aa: CASSLGPIGTQYF; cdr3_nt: TGTGCCAGCAGTTTAGGGCCAATCGGGACCCAGTACTTC
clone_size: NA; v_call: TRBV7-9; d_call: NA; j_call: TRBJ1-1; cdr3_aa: CAGGSGGSLDGAFF; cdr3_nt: TGTGCCGGAGGGTCCGGGGGGAGTCTGGACGGGGCTTTCTTT
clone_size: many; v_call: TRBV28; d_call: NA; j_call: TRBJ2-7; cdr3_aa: CATIGVQYEQYF; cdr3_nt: TGTGCTACCATCGGGGTTCAGTACGAGCAGTACTTC
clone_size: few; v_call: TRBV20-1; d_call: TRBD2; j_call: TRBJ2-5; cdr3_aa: CSARVPSGATQYF; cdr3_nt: TGCAGTGCTAGAGTCCCAAGCGGGGCGACCCAGTACTTC
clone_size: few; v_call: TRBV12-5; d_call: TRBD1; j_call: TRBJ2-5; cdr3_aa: CASGLGTQDRGRETQYF; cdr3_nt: TGTGCTAGTGGTTTGGGTACACAGGACAGGGGGCGGGAGACCCAGTACTTC
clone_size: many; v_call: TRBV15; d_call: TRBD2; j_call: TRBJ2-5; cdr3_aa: CATSRDQTSGGQETQYF; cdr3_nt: TGTGCCACCAGCAGAGATCAAACTAGCGGAGGACAAGAGACCCAGTACTTC
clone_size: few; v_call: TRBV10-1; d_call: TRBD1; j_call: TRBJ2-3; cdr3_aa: CASRAGTGVDTQYF; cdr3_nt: TGCGCCAGCAGGGCCGGGACAGGGGTAGATACGCAGTATTTT
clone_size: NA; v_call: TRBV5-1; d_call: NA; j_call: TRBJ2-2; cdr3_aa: CASSDRDGHTGELFF; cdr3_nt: TGCGCCAGCAGCGACCGGGACGGACACACCGGGGAGCTGTTTTTT
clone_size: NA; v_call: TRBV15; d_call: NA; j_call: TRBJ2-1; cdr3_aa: CATSRAGTYNEQFF; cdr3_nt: TGTGCCACCAGCAGAGCGGGGACGTACAATGAGCAGTTCTTC
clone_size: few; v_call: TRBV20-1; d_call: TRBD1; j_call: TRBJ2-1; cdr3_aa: CSARGPDRVGQFF; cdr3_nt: TGCAGTGCTAGAGGTCCCGACAGGGTGGGGCAGTTCTTC
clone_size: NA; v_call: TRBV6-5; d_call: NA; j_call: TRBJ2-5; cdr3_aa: CASSYPSPHGVGTQYF; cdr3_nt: TGTGCCAGCAGTTATCCGAGCCCCCATGGGGTGGGGACCCAGTACTTC
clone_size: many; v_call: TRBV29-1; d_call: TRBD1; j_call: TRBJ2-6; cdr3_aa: CSVATGGPSGANVLTF; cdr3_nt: TGCAGCGTTGCCACAGGGGGTCCATCTGGGGCCAACGTCCTGACTTTC
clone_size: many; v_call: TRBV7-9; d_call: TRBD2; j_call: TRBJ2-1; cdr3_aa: CASSLVLAGAVQFF; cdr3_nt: TGTGCCAGCAGCTTAGTTCTAGCGGGAGCGGTGCAGTTCTTC
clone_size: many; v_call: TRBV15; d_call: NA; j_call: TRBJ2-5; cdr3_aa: CATSRVMWGEETQYF; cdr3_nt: TGTGCCACCAGCAGAGTAATGTGGGGCGAGGAGACCCAGTACTTC
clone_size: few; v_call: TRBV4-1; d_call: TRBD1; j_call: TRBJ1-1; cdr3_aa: CASSQDRGVEAFF; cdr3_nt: TGCGCCAGCAGCCAAGACAGGGGGGTTGAAGCTTTCTTT
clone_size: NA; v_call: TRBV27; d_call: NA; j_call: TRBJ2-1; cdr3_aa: CASSLPHGGTEQFF; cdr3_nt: TGTGCCAGCAGTTTACCTCACGGGGGAACCGAGCAGTTCTTC
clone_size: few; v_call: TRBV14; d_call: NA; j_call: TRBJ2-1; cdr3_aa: CASSQEWLREQFF; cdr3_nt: TGTGCCAGCAGCCAAGAATGGCTTCGGGAGCAGTTCTTC
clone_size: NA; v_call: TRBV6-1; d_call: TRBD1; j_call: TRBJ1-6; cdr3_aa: CATHLRTGGNSPLHF; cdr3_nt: TGTGCCACCCACTTACGGACAGGGGGTAATTCACCCCTCCACTTT
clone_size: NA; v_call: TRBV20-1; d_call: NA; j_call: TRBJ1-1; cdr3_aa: CSADGNTEAFF; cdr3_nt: TGCAGTGCCGACGGAAACACTGAAGCTTTCTTT
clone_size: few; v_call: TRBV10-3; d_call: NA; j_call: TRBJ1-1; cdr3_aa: CAIRLGPANTEAFF; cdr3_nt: TGTGCCATCAGATTGGGACCCGCGAACACTGAAGCTTTCTTT
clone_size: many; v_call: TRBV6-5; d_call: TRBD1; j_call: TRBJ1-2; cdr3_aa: CASSYDNRGSYGYTF; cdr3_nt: TGTGCCAGCAGTTACGACAACAGGGGTTCCTATGGCTACACCTTC
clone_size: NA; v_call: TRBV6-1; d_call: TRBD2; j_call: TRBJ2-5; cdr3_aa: CASSRGTSGTRGETQYF; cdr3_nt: TGTGCCAGCAGTCGGGGGACTAGCGGGACCAGGGGGGAGACCCAGTACTTC
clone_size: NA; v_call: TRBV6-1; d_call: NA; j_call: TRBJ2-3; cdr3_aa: CASSPGFRSSTDTQYF; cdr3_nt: TGTGCCAGCAGTCCCGGGTTCCGTAGTAGCACAGATACGCAGTATTTT
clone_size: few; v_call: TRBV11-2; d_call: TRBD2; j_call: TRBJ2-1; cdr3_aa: CASSPGGLAGGNYNEQFF; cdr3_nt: TGTGCCAGCAGCCCAGGGGGGCTAGCGGGAGGGAACTACAATGAGCAGTTCTTC
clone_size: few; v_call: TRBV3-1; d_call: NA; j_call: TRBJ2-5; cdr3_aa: CASSHFEGAYQETQYF; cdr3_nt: TGTGCCAGCAGCCACTTTGAAGGGGCGTACCAAGAGACCCAGTACTTC
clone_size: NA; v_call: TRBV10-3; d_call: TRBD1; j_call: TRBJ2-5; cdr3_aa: CAIRGTGQETQYF; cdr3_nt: TGTGCCATCAGAGGGACAGGTCAAGAGACCCAGTACTTC
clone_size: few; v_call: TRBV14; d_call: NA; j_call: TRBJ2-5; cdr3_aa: CASSQEFQETQYF; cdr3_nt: TGTGCCAGCAGCCAAGAATTCCAAGAGACCCAGTACTTC
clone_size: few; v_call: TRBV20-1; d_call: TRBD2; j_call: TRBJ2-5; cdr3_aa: CSARLAGPETQYF; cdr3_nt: TGCAGTGCAAGGCTAGCGGGGCCAGAGACCCAGTACTTC
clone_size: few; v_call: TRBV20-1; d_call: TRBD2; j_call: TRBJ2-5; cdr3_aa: CSAGRGGSQETQYF; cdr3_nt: TGCAGTGCCGGACGGGGGGGATCCCAAGAGACCCAGTACTTC
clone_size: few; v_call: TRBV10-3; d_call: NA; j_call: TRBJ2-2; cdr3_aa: CAIRQDGSAGELFF; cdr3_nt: TGTGCCATCAGGCAGGACGGGTCGGCCGGGGAGCTGTTTTTT
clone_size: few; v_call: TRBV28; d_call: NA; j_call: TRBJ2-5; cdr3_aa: CASRKPQGDQETQYF; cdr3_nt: TGTGCCAGCAGGAAGCCCCAAGGGGACCAAGAGACCCAGTACTTC
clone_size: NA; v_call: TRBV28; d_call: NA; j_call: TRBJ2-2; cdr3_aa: CASTRSWRGTGELFF; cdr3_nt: TGTGCCAGCACCAGATCTTGGAGGGGCACCGGGGAGCTGTTTTTT